The rows below give T cell receptor beta chains drawn from one sample of a study of cytomegalovirus exposure and HLA in healthy donors. Data came from immunoSEQ multiplex PCR; TCRdb stores just in-frame clones and leaves some out. The sample has 84,000 or so clones, 70% to 85% seen once; the top ten hold roughly 13%. The specimen was PBMCs. The source is a human donor in good health. CDR3s include the opening cysteine and the closing phenylalanine or tryptophan. D genes are given only for firm matches. Expanded clones get a size class; other rows say once, few or many, or leave the size out.

v_call	d_call	cdr3_length	clone_size	j_call	cdr3_aa	cdr3_nt
TRBV2	TRBD1	16	.	TRBJ2-5	CASSSGQGARGETQYF	TGTGCCAGCAGCTCGGGACAGGGGGCGAGGGGTGAGACCCAGTACTTC
TRBV30	.	12	.	TRBJ2-7	CALELQSYEQYF	TGTGCCTTAGAACTGCAATCCTACGAGCAGTACTTC
TRBV19	.	14	.	TRBJ2-5	CASRAPSSQETQYF	TGTGCCAGTAGAGCTCCGTCAAGCCAAGAGACCCAGTACTTC
TRBV5-8	.	15	.	TRBJ1-5	CASSREAREDQPQHF	TGTGCCAGCAGCCGGGAGGCGCGGGAGGATCAGCCCCAGCATTTT
TRBV6-5	.	15	.	TRBJ1-1	CASRRATGMNTEAFF	TGTGCCAGCAGGCGCGCTACAGGGATGAACACTGAAGCTTTCTTT
TRBV2	.	13	few	TRBJ1-2	CASSVGTSRGYPF	TGTGCCAGCAGTGTGGGGACATCCAGAGGCTACCCCTTC
TRBV18	TRBD1	16	.	TRBJ1-2	CASSRDRAASGSGYTF	TGTGCCAGCTCACGGGACAGGGCCGCGAGCGGGAGTGGCTACACCTTC
TRBV5-4	.	16	.	TRBJ1-1	CASSLSGLGLNTEAFF	TGTGCCAGCAGCTTGTCGGGGTTAGGTTTGAACACTGAAGCTTTCTTT
TRBV7-2	TRBD2	15	.	TRBJ2-3	CASSLTSGIPDTQYF	TGTGCCAGCAGCCTGACTAGCGGGATACCAGATACGCAGTATTTT
TRBV5-6	.	17	.	TRBJ1-6	CASSRTLGESYNSPLHF	TGTGCCAGCAGCCGCACGCTCGGGGAGTCCTATAATTCACCCCTCCACTTT
TRBV10-1	.	13	.	TRBJ1-1	CASRETRQGGAFF	TGCGCCAGCAGAGAGACACGGCAGGGAGGAGCTTTCTTT
TRBV14	.	15	once	TRBJ1-1	CASSQPGRGTTEAFF	TGTGCCAGCAGCCAACCAGGGAGGGGAACCACTGAAGCTTTCTTT
TRBV25-1	TRBD1	15	.	TRBJ1-5	CASSEGGQGLQPQHF	TGTGCCAGCAGTGAAGGCGGACAGGGCCTTCAGCCCCAGCATTTT
TRBV9	.	15	.	TRBJ1-4	CASSGPGGGGEKLFF	TGTGCCAGCAGCGGGCCGGGGGGCGGAGGAGAAAAACTGTTTTTT
TRBV11-2	TRBD2	16	.	TRBJ2-5	CASSRGLAGEYETQYF	TGTGCCAGCAGCAGGGGACTAGCGGGGGAATACGAGACCCAGTACTTC
TRBV11-2	.	15	.	TRBJ2-5	CASSLDLDREETQYF	TGTGCCAGCAGCTTAGATCTTGACAGAGAAGAGACCCAGTACTTC
TRBV6-5	TRBD1	12	.	TRBJ1-1	CAIGQGATEAFF	TGTGCCATCGGACAGGGGGCCACTGAAGCTTTCTTT
TRBV9	.	13	.	TRBJ2-2	CASSGQYTGELFF	TGTGCCAGCAGCGGACAGTACACCGGGGAGCTGTTTTTT
TRBV19	.	15	.	TRBJ1-4	CASSNYGGTNEKLFF	TGTGCCAGTAGTAATTATGGAGGGACTAATGAAAAACTGTTTTTT
TRBV11-2	.	14	.	TRBJ1-2	CASSPSWGDYGYTF	TGTGCCAGCAGCCCCTCGTGGGGGGACTATGGCTACACCTTC
TRBV27	.	14	.	TRBJ1-5	CASSFRGGNQPQHF	TGTGCCAGCAGTTTCCGGGGGGGCAATCAGCCCCAGCATTTT
TRBV5-4	.	12	.	TRBJ2-1	CASLSPTYEQFF	TGTGCCAGCCTGTCCCCCACTTATGAGCAGTTCTTC
TRBV6-5	TRBD1	14	.	TRBJ2-7	CASSVGTGPYEQYF	TGTGCCAGCAGTGTGGGGACAGGGCCCTACGAGCAGTACTTC
TRBV6-5	TRBD1	15	.	TRBJ1-3	CASSRTGSSGNTIYF	TGTGCCAGCAGTCGGACAGGGAGCTCTGGAAACACCATATATTTT
TRBV27	.	14	few	TRBJ1-1	CASSEQGMNTEAFF	TGTGCCAGCAGTGAACAGGGTATGAACACTGAAGCTTTCTTT
TRBV6-4	TRBD1	15	few	TRBJ1-2	CASRSPRTGGEGYTF	TGTGCCAGCAGAAGCCCCAGGACAGGGGGCGAAGGCTACACCTTC
TRBV20-1	.	10	.	TRBJ2-1	CSFLDNEQFF	TGCAGCTTTCTAGACAATGAGCAGTTCTTC
TRBV6-6	TRBD1	14	.	TRBJ2-3	CASRGQGGLYTQYF	TGTGCCAGCAGGGGACAGGGTGGTTTGTATACGCAGTATTTT
TRBV7-9	.	14	.	TRBJ1-1	CASSSDRNFDPAFF	TGTGCCAGCAGCTCCGACAGGAATTTTGACCCAGCTTTCTTT
TRBV5-1	.	14	.	TRBJ1-2	CASRGSGPDYGYPF	TGCGCCAGCAGAGGGAGCGGTCCGGACTATGGCTACCCCTTC
TRBV5-1	TRBD1	14	.	TRBJ2-7	CASRSGTAYYEQYF	TGCGCCAGCAGATCCGGGACAGCGTACTACGAGCAGTACTTC
TRBV9	.	15	.	TRBJ2-3	CASSVLATYTDTQYF	TGTGCCAGCAGCGTTCTAGCGACATACACAGATACGCAGTATTTT
TRBV2	.	14	few	TRBJ2-6	CASSTGSGANVLTF	TGTGCCAGCAGTACAGGGTCTGGGGCCAACGTCCTGACTTTC
TRBV10-1	TRBD2	15	.	TRBJ2-5	CASSEFSSGGRTQYF	TGCGCCAGCAGTGAGTTTTCTAGCGGGGGCAGGACCCAGTACTTC
TRBV19	TRBD1	14	.	TRBJ1-5	CASSIRTGNQPQHF	TGTGCCAGTAGTATAAGGACAGGGAATCAGCCCCAGCATTTT
TRBV9	.	13	.	TRBJ1-3	CASSVGGGNTIYF	TGTGCCAGCAGCGTAGGAGGGGGAAACACCATATATTTT
TRBV27	.	13	.	TRBJ1-1	CASSRIENTEAFF	TGTGCCAGCAGCCGAATAGAGAACACTGAAGCTTTCTTT
TRBV4-1	.	17	.	TRBJ1-5	CASSSRLGHLSNQPQHF	TGCGCCAGCAGCTCCCGGCTGGGACACCTTAGCAATCAGCCCCAGCATTTT
TRBV5-5	.	18	.	TRBJ2-4	CASSLGDTLSLAKNIQYF	TGTGCCAGCAGCTTGGGGGACACGCTATCGCTAGCCAAAAACATTCAGTACTTC
TRBV4-2	.	18	.	TRBJ2-2	CASSQDHRGASGTGELFF	TGTGCCAGCAGCCAAGATCATCGGGGGGCGAGTGGCACCGGGGAGCTGTTTTTT
TRBV11-2	TRBD1	12	.	TRBJ2-7	CASSSTGVQQYF	TGTGCCAGCAGCTCAACAGGGGTACAGCAGTACTTC
TRBV14	TRBD1	15	.	TRBJ2-7	CASSQDTGARGEQYF	TGTGCCAGCAGCCAAGATACAGGGGCAAGGGGCGAGCAGTACTTC
TRBV10-3	.	12	once	TRBJ2-7	CAISEPAYEQYF	TGTGCCATCAGTGAGCCCGCCTACGAGCAGTACTTC
TRBV15	TRBD1	16	.	TRBJ1-2	CATSKVGQELNYGYTF	TGTGCCACCAGCAAAGTAGGACAGGAACTAAACTATGGCTACACCTTC
TRBV30	TRBD1	14	once	TRBJ1-2	CAWRDRGIRYGYPF	TGTGCCTGGAGGGACAGGGGAATTCGGTATGGCTACCCCTTC
TRBV5-1	.	14	few	TRBJ2-7	CASSVNSGIYEQYF	TGCGCCAGCAGCGTTAATAGCGGAATCTACGAGCAGTACTTC
TRBV7-2	TRBD2	14	.	TRBJ2-1	CASSLSGANNEQFF	TGTGCCAGCAGCCTTAGCGGGGCCAACAATGAGCAGTTCTTC
TRBV2	.	14	once	TRBJ1-4	CASSLGPPNEKLFF	TGTGCCAGCAGTCTCGGTCCGCCTAATGAAAAACTGTTTTTT
TRBV12-1	.	17	.	TRBJ1-6	CASSFGQGESYNSPLHF	TGTGCCAGCAGCTTTGGACAGGGGGAATCCTATAATTCACCCCTCCACTTT